This TCR beta chain was recovered during a study of blood T cell repertoires in COVID-19. Study overall: Acute and convalescent COVID-19 specimens originated in the United States, Italy and Spain.

TCRdb's table, derived via immunoSEQ multiplex PCR, lists solely in-frame clones and lacks some. Here the sample spans fewer than 250,000 clones, approximately 90% being singletons. This CDR3 region has 12 residues. CDR1 is MNHEY, CDR2 SVGEGT, per germline. Trimming cost V 2 bases and J 6 bases, with 7 bases left between them. Sequencing was done on a sample of peripheral blood. The sequence derives from a man aged 25 to 40 with acute or convalescent COVID-19. The chain employs TRBV6-2 or TRBV6-3 and TRBJ1-1; D remains unclear. As DNA, the CDR3 is TGTGCCAGCAGTTACAGAGGCGCTGAAGCTTTCTTT. Protein sequence: CASSYRGAEAFF.